The 27 T cell receptor beta chains presented below share a single source sample, sequenced in a study of Ad26.COV2.S vaccination and SARS-CoV-2 variants. Measured with immunoSEQ multiplex PCR; TCRdb has only the in-frame clones, and not every one. The table includes fewer than 400,000 clones, around 91% detected once. Treatment denoted: roughly 18 received Ad26.COV2.S at low or high dose, single or two shots; about 5 received placebo; per-sample allocation not given. Sampling was performed 63 days after the first vaccine or placebo injection. Here the sequenced sample was peripheral blood, taken in a trial of Ad26.COV2.S vaccine versus placebo. The receptors were sampled from a person aged 18-65 years who received the Ad26.COV2.S COVID-19 vaccine or a placebo.

The V call is TRBV7-9, the J call TRBJ1-3, with D perhaps TRBD1 (5 bases). The CDR3 sequence is 15 residues long. Germline V gene sequence: CDR1 SEHNR, CDR2 FQNEAQ (reference sequence). Trimming took 1 base from V and 2 from J, leaving 9 bases between them. The CDR3 here is CASSLVKGPGNTIYF. In nucleotides, the CDR3 is TGTGCCAGCAGCTTAGTAAAGGGGCCTGGAAACACCATATATTTT.

This clone was counted only a few times. V usage is TRBV4-1 and J usage is TRBJ1-5; 10 bases are a match to TRBD1. V dropped 3 bases and J dropped 4; count of bases not matched to a gene: 6. Germline values: CDR1 MGHRA, CDR2 YSYEKL. CDR3 length: 16 amino acids. This chain's CDR3 is CASSQRQGAGNQPQHF. CDR3 in DNA: TGCGCCAGCAGCCAGAGACAGGGGGCTGGAAATCAGCCCCAGCATTTT.

V and J are TRBV28 and TRBJ1-3; maybe TRBD1 (5 bases). The V end lost 5 bases, the J end lost 0 bases, and 14 bases lay between the germline ends. CDR1 and CDR2 (germline): MDHEN, SYDVKM. The CDR3 runs to 16 residues. CDR3 loop: CASSGRMGHSGNTIYF. CDR3 sequence (DNA): TGTGCCAGCAGTGGGCGCATGGGGCACTCTGGAAACACCATATATTTT.

V and J are TRBV3-1 (or the pseudogene TRBV3-2) and TRBJ2-1; 15 bases fit TRBD2. The germline gives CDR1 LGHDT, CDR2 YNNKEL (reference sequence). The CDR3 runs 17 residues. J gave up 9 bases and V 1 base, and 7 bases lay outside the gene matches. CDR3 in amino acids: CASSQGTSGRAPSEQFF. CDR3 bases: TGTGCCAGCAGCCAAGGGACTAGCGGGAGGGCCCCCAGTGAGCAGTTCTTC.

The chain combines TRBV18 with TRBJ1-1, with TRBD1 as a possible D gene (6 bases). The CDR3 is 15 amino acids. Trimming pared 2 bases from V and 0 bases from J, leaving 10 bases between. CDR1 KGHSH and CDR2 LQKENI come from the germline V gene. The CDR3 DNA is TGTGCCAGCTCACCAAGGACAGCTATGAACACTGAAGCTTTCTTT. This sequence encodes CASSPRTAMNTEAFF.

The V and J genes are TRBV18 and TRBJ1-5; perhaps TRBD1 as D (5 bases). This CDR3 spans 15 amino acids. Trimming removed 3 bases at V and 4 bases at J, with 13 bases between. Per the germline V gene, CDR1 is KGHSH and CDR2 is LQKENI. CDR3 nucleotide sequence: TGTGCCAGCTCACCCGCCGGGACCTCGAATCAGCCCCAGCATTTT. Its protein product is CASSPAGTSNQPQHF.

As DNA, the CDR3 is TGCAGCGTTGAAGCTTGGGACAGGGGGCCAGATACGCAGTATTTT. Amino acid sequence: CSVEAWDRGPDTQYF. The chain links TRBV29-1 to TRBJ2-3; 12 bases match TRBD1. The CDR3 loop spans 15 amino acids. Germline CDR1 reads SQVTM; CDR2 reads ANQGSEA. V lost 1 base to trimming and J lost 4 bases; unmatched junction nucleotides: 3.

The rearrangement links TRBV7-9 to TRBJ1-1; D uncertain. V gave up 5 bases and J gave up 2 bases, with 18 bases separating them. Germline CDR1 reads SEHNR; CDR2 reads FQNEAQ (reference sequence). CDR3 length equals 16 residues. The CDR3 DNA is TGTGCCAGCAGCGGTATCGGGGTCCCCGGTAACACTGAAGCTTTCTTT. Translated: CASSGIGVPGNTEAFF. The whole variable domain, filled in from reference TRBV7-9 and TRBJ1-1, reads DTGVSQNPRHKITKRGQNVTFRCDPISEHNRLYWYRQTLGQGPEFLTYFQNEAQLEKSRLLSDRFSAERPKGSFSTLEIQRTEQGDSAMYLCASSGIGVPGNTEAFFGQGTRLTVV.

J is TRBJ2-2 and V is TRBV25-1, with D unclear. The CDR3 extends over 13 amino acids. Trimming took 6 bases from V and 3 from J, leaving 8 bases between them. CDR1 is MGHDK and CDR2 is SYGVNS in the germline V gene. The CDR3 DNA sequence: TGTGCCAGCAGCCCTGTGGACACCGGGGAGCTGTTTTTT. Amino acid sequence: CASSPVDTGELFF.

This CDR3 reads CASSPGPSGSVTGELFF. The CDR3 region has the DNA TGTGCCAGCAGTCCCGGCCCTAGCGGGAGTGTCACCGGGGAGCTGTTTTTT. V and J are TRBV4-2 and TRBJ2-2; 10 nucleotides line up with TRBD2. There are 17 residues in the CDR3. Trimming cost V 6 bases and J 4 bases; bases outside gene matches: 11. The germline V gene encodes CDR1 LGHNA and CDR2 YNFKEQ.

As to this clone: The sample has other DNA sequences that encode this CDR3 too. The chain combines TRBV7-3 with TRBJ2-1, with TRBD2 matching over 8 bases. Germline V gene data show CDR1 as SGHTA and CDR2 as FQGTGA. This CDR3 is 15 amino acids long. The V segment lost 1 base and the J segment 5 bases; nucleotides outside the gene matches: 4. DNA for the CDR3: TGTGCCAGCAGCTTAAGGCTAGCGGGCCACAATGAGCAGTTCTTC. Residues: CASSLRLAGHNEQFF.

The V and J genes are TRBV2 and TRBJ1-1; tentatively, D is TRBD1 (6 bases). V lost 6 bases, J lost 3 bases, and 17 bases lay in between. CDR3 length: 15 amino acids. Per germline, CDR1 SNHLY and CDR2 FYNNEI. The CDR3 reads CASRSLGGPHTEAFF. The CDR3 bases are TGTGCCAGCAGGTCTTTGGGGGGCCCCCACACTGAAGCTTTCTTT.

This clone is a singleton in its sample. The CDR3 sequence is CASHAGGRTDTQYF. The CDR3 bases are TGTGCCAGCCACGCAGGGGGCCGGACAGATACGCAGTATTTT. The V gene is TRBV19, the J gene TRBJ2-3; 8 bases align to TRBD1. V shed 9 bases, J shed 3 bases, and the junction held 8 bases outside the gene matches. Germline CDR1 is LNHDA and CDR2 is SQIVND (reference sequence). This CDR3 contains 14 residues.

V is TRBV28 and J is TRBJ1-6; a weak D match, TRBD1 (5 bases). V was cut by 2 bases and J by 9 bases, with 20 bases left in between. In germline, CDR1 is MDHEN, CDR2 SYDVKM. The CDR3 extends over 17 amino acids. The CDR3 DNA is TGTGCCAGCAGTTTACCCAAAAACCGGGACCCAAGTTCACCCCTCCACTTT. It specifies CASSLPKNRDPSSPLHF.

This chain joins TRBV4-3 and TRBJ1-1; D remains ambiguous. CDR3 length: 16 residues. The V gene lost 0 bases and the J gene lost 4 bases, with 15 bases spanning the gap. From germline, CDR1 is LGHNA and CDR2 YSLEER. Written as DNA, the CDR3 is TGCGCCAGCAGCCAAGAGGCCCTCGCCCAGCTCACTGAAGCTTTCTTT. Amino acid sequence: CASSQEALAQLTEAFF.

The chain links TRBV6-5 to TRBJ2-7; 7 nucleotides match TRBD1. The CDR3 totals 13 residues. From germline, CDR1 is MNHEY and CDR2 SVGAGI. V lost 8 bases to trimming and J lost 6 bases; unmatched junction nucleotides: 10. The CDR3 DNA sequence: TGTGCCAGCTGCCGGGACAGAACCTTCGAGCAGTACTTC. Amino acids: CASCRDRTFEQYF.

V is TRBV6-2 or TRBV6-3 and J is TRBJ2-7, with 9 bases aligning to TRBD1. The junction had 9 bases not matched to a gene; V was cut back by 5 bases and J by 1 base. The CDR3 length is 16 residues. The germline V gene has CDR1 MNHEY and CDR2 SVGEGT. In DNA form, the CDR3 reads TGTGCCAGCAGTGTACAGGGGGCTCGGGAATCCTACGAGCAGTACTTC. It specifies CASSVQGARESYEQYF.

The V call is TRBV28, the J call TRBJ1-5; tentative D call: TRBD1 (6 bases). This CDR3 region has 14 residues. The V and J ends lost 5 bases and 0 bases respectively, with 8 bases between them. CDR1 is MDHEN and CDR2 is SYDVKM in the germline V gene. CDR3 protein: CASSQGHSNQPQHF. The CDR3, as DNA: TGTGCCAGCAGTCAGGGACATAGCAATCAGCCCCAGCATTTT.

The J gene is TRBJ2-1, the V gene TRBV4-3; 10 positions match TRBD1. Trimming removed 0 bases from V and 8 bases from J; junction bases left unmatched: 7. Germline assignment: CDR1 LGHNA and CDR2 YSLEER. The length of the CDR3 is 16 residues. The CDR3 protein is CASSQDLGTGVHEQFF. The CDR3 DNA is TGCGCCAGCAGCCAAGATCTAGGGACAGGGGTTCATGAGCAGTTCTTC.

J is TRBJ2-5 and V is TRBV19, with 7 bases fitting TRBD1. Per germline, CDR1 LNHDA and CDR2 SQIVND (reference sequence). CDR3 size: 16 residues. Losses at the gene ends were 0 bases for V and 5 bases for J; bases not matched to a gene: 9. The CDR3 coding sequence is TGTGCCAGTAGTATAGATCTTTCGACAGGGTCGGAGACCCAGTACTTC. Translating gives CASSIDLSTGSETQYF.

V is TRBV2 and J is TRBJ1-1, with a tentative D call TRBD1 (6 bases). CDR1 and CDR2 from the germline V gene are SNHLY and FYNNEI. The CDR3 runs to 14 residues. V was shortened by 2 bases and J by 5 bases, with 12 bases between the two germline ends. CDR3 amino acids: CASSENRAWTEAFF. CDR3 nucleotides: TGTGCCAGCAGTGAAAACAGGGCATGGACTGAAGCTTTCTTT.

This rearrangement joins TRBV30 to TRBJ1-1; the D is unclear. V lost 0 bases and J 1 base, leaving 6 bases between the germline ends. The CDR3 totals 13 residues. Germline CDR1 and CDR2: GTSNPN and SVGIG (reference sequence). In nucleotides, the CDR3 is TGTGCCTGGAGTGTTGCCCCGAACACTGAAGCTTTCTTT. It specifies CAWSVAPNTEAFF.

CDR3 sequence reads: CAWRQGGKEQYF. DNA for the CDR3: TGTGCCTGGAGGCAGGGGGGGAAGGAGCAGTACTTC. The V and J genes are TRBV30 and TRBJ2-7, with D tentatively TRBD1 or TRBD2 (7 bases each). The CDR3 extends over 12 amino acids. Germline lookup yields CDR1 GTSNPN and CDR2 SVGIG (reference sequence). Between the trimmed V and J ends, which lost 3 bases and 7 bases, there was a span of 13 bases.

This clone was recorded once. This chain joins TRBV19 and TRBJ2-7; D ambiguous. CDR1 is LNHDA, CDR2 SQIVND, per germline (reference sequence). V gave up 6 bases and J gave up 2 bases, with 8 bases separating them. CDR3 length: 12 residues. CDR3 in amino acids: CASSSHTYEQYF. The DNA of the CDR3 is TGTGCCAGTAGCTCTCATACCTACGAGCAGTACTTC.

This chain joins TRBV28 and TRBJ2-7; possible D gene TRBD1, 5 bases. The CDR3 covers 15 residues. With 6 bases removed from V and 4 bases from J, the gap between germline ends came to 19 bases. Germline CDR1 MDHEN, CDR2 SYDVKM. The CDR3 reads CASRLQGGNKYEQYF. CDR3 nucleotides: TGTGCCAGCAGACTTCAGGGTGGAAATAAGTACGAGCAGTACTTC.

The CDR3 reads CASSPGTSASSYNEQFF. DNA for the CDR3: TGCGCCAGCAGCCCGGGGACTAGCGCTAGCTCCTACAATGAGCAGTTCTTC. The rearrangement links TRBV5-1 to TRBJ2-1, with 10 positions matching TRBD2. The V segment lost 4 bases and the J segment 0 bases; nucleotides outside the gene matches: 7. The CDR3 is 17 residues long. Germline V gene data show CDR1 as SGHRS and CDR2 as YFSETQ.

This rearrangement joins TRBV5-1 to TRBJ2-7; D is perhaps TRBD2 (5 bases). With 0 bases removed from V and 3 bases from J, the gap between germline ends came to 7 bases. This CDR3 has 13 amino acids. CDR1 and CDR2 from the germline V gene are SGHRS and YFSETQ. CDR3 amino acids: CASSLDGNYEQYF. The CDR3, as DNA: TGCGCCAGCAGCTTGGACGGGAACTACGAGCAGTACTTC.